This TCR beta chain was identified during a study of shared clonotypes between healthy human individuals. A word on this clone: One end of the junction fails to match germline, which may point to a read error.

Per germline, CDR1 SSHAT and CDR2 FNYEAQ (reference sequence). This CDR3 spans 13 amino acids. The method was immunoSEQ multiplex PCR; TCRdb's version includes in-frame clones alone and lacks a portion of them. The data show approximately 1.5 million clones, 95% to 99% seen once. Specimen: naive CD4+ T cells sorted from blood. Subset reported: CD45RA+ positively selected. This receptor was obtained from a man aged 30-40 years in good health. The V and J genes are TRBV7-7 and TRBJ2-1; perhaps TRBD2 as D (5 bases). This CDR3 is CASSLAGLNEQFF. In nucleotides, the CDR3 is TGTGCTAGCAGCTTAGCCGGACTCAATGAGCAGTTCTTC.